This TCR beta chain stems from a study of human T cells and chemical hapten exposure (dated by TCRdb to the early 2020s). In the study overall: For sensitization, 2% DPC in acetone was applied to a 2 cm by 2 cm area of upper inner arm skin. Libraries were combined into a pool for sequencing, and differences in TCR yield between samples came mainly from small differences in library volumes within the pool. Patient blood was sampled pre-sensitization (week 0) and at 2, 6 and about 24 weeks after DPC sensitization. In alopecia patients, the study followed how the peripheral blood TCR repertoire changed in vivo over primary and secondary sensitization to diphenylcyclopropenone (DPC), a hapten. Patch tests used Finn chambers with 0.01% DPC on the upper back, scored after 6 days by International Contact Dermatitis Research Group standards. Nearly 30 alopecia patients gave blood for TCR sequencing at one to four time points (pre-sensitization, 2, 6 and 24 weeks). Most of the patients in the cohort were female, and the cohort covered alopecia areata with under or over 50% scalp involvement, alopecia totalis and alopecia universalis. Weekly therapeutic DPC doses were additionally applied to the scalp of patients throughout the roughly 25-week study period.

Library creation used RACE. The sequencing machine was a NextSeq 500. Library preparation attached unique molecular identifiers to individual cDNA molecules for quantitative, reproducible TCR counting. Both TCR alpha and TCR beta chains were sequenced from each blood RNA sample. Under the source paper's analysis protocol: The median number of TCRs per sample was roughly 98,000, ranging from about 20,000 to 690,600. The Decombinator software suite was used to annotate V, J and CDR3 in the TCR reads. For PS versus PT1 abundance plots, all samples were subsampled to the same number of TCRs (28,000). TCRs were defined as expanded if absent before sensitization and observed at least eight times at the 2-week time point. Through fastp at Q25 and MiXCR, TCRdb rebuilt clones from the public reads, retaining in-frame beta chains. Under each unique CDR3 protein, matching rows form one entry showing the most common genes and DNA. The V and J calls were not made by the authors but by TCRdb's processing. Counted in this sample were fewer than 200,000 distinct CDR3 sequences; roughly 30% of them appeared once. The top ten clones comprise 2.9% of the sample.

The time point label here, explained by the study, means: pre-sensitization, week 0. Per the publication, the treatment or condition label means: therapeutic diphenylcyclopropenone sensitization with weekly scalp DPC. At each patch-test visit, blood was drawn before the patch test was applied. Eligible patients were aged 18 to 70, diagnosed with alopecia, deemed suitable for DPC therapy, and excluded if pregnant. Total RNA was extracted from unfractionated whole blood that had been collected in Tempus Blood RNA tubes. Of note for this clonotype: This receptor's antigen is unknown. There are no base qualities to consult, and no much larger clone falls within one base.

There are 17 amino acids in the CDR3, from cysteine to phenylalanine inclusive. Of all the DNA, just the CDR3 is kept, 51 bases in frame from base 1. The junction carries 18 bases between V and J, which are trimmed by 1 base and 5 bases respectively. From the germline V gene (reference sequence), CDR1 is MNHEY and CDR2 is SMNVEV. What the work shows at the level of the full study, not this receptor alone: Because all patients had alopecia, a presumed autoimmune disease, the immune response of the patients might differ from that of healthy individuals. After repeated subsampling, the strength of the expansion versus patch-test correlation and the threshold at which it became significant changed. Compared with pre-sensitization or healthy control sets, expanded TCRs formed significantly more large CDR3 similarity clusters, which is consistent with antigen-driven responses. DPC sensitization did not change the number of TCRs with a frequency above 1 in 1000, and there was no evidence of changes in global repertoire structure. Patch test score correlated positively with the number of PT1 expanded TCRs, reaching significance at thresholds 8, 16 and 32 but not at 4.

Recombination linked TRBV27 to TRBJ2-1, with a weak D call of TRBD2 (5 bases match). Sequenced material: whole blood, taken in connection with sensitization to the hapten diphenylcyclopropenone (DPC). The sequence was collected from a woman in her twenties or thirties with alopecia areata. Some clones in this sample may be carry-over from other donors' samples. Here the CDR3 is given as CASSLYLDPLGDNEQFF. The base sequence is TGTGCCAGCAGTTTATACTTGGACCCCCTCGGGGACAATGAGCAGTTCTTC.